These 5 T cell receptor beta chains were sequenced from one sample in a study of cytomegalovirus exposure and HLA in healthy donors. PCR was performed using 60 Vbeta and 13 Jbeta primers. This table comes from immunoSEQ multiplex PCR, and its TCRdb copy is limited to in-frame clones, with some not included. The repertoire holds approximately 200,000 clones, with approximately 80% as singletons. Material for sequencing was PBMCs. Receptor source: a boy between 2 and 10 years old in good health and CMV-seronegative.

The genes are TRBV5-4 and TRBJ2-7; a possible D gene is TRBD2 (5 bases). V gave up 1 base and J gave up 5 bases, with 13 bases separating them. Germline CDR1 reads SGHNT; CDR2 reads YYREEE (reference sequence). The CDR3 contains 14 residues. The CDR3 protein is CASSLIVREHEQYF. The DNA of the CDR3 is TGTGCCAGCAGCTTGATCGTTAGGGAGCACGAGCAGTACTTC.

The chain couples TRBV5-8 to TRBJ2-5, with 12 bases aligning to TRBD2. This CDR3 spans 17 amino acids. After removal of 4 bases from V and 1 base from J, the junction contained 8 bases not matched to a gene. Germline V gene sequence: CDR1 SGHTS, CDR2 YDEGEE. The CDR3 protein is CASSPGLAGRPQETQYF. The CDR3 DNA sequence: TGTGCCAGCAGCCCCGGACTAGCGGGGAGACCCCAAGAGACCCAGTACTTC.

The rearrangement joins TRBV4-1 to TRBJ1-4; unclear D gene. The CDR3 runs to 17 residues. Trimming removed 0 bases at V and 8 bases at J, with 19 bases between. Germline V gene sequence: CDR1 MGHRA, CDR2 YSYEKL. In DNA, the CDR3 is TGCGCCAGCAGCCAAGAAGGTTATGGGGAGATATCCGAAAAACTGTTTTTT. It codes for CASSQEGYGEISEKLFF.

The chain uses TRBV7-9 and TRBJ1-3; no reliable D call. Trimming left V 2 bases short and J 6 bases short, with 8 bases between. The CDR3 covers 13 residues. CDR1 is SEHNR, CDR2 FQNEAQ, per germline (reference sequence). CDR3 coding DNA: TGTGCCAGCAGCTTAACTCTTCAAAACACCATATATTTT. This gives the protein CASSLTLQNTIYF.

This chain uses TRBV27 with TRBJ2-1; 8 bases align to TRBD2. V was pared by 0 bases and J by 4 bases, with 5 bases of the junction left unmatched. There are 16 residues in the CDR3. Germline V gene lookup returns CDR1 MNHEY and CDR2 SMNVEV (reference sequence). CDR3 bases: TGTGCCAGCAGTTTATCGAACGGGGGGGATTACAATGAGCAGTTCTTC. Its translation is CASSLSNGGDYNEQFF.